Reported below is one T cell receptor beta chain. Its target is not known. The sample comes from a study of shared clonotypes between healthy human individuals. The study, taken as a whole, reports: Several donors showed sharing of roughly 5% of naive CD4 clonotypes.

Germline V gives CDR1 SNHLY, CDR2 FYNNEI. The CDR3 has 17 residues. The V end was cut by 0 bases, the J end by 5 bases, with 14 bases between. Only in-frame clones appear in the TCRdb table, and some are missing; sequencing was by immunoSEQ multiplex PCR. The profile covers approximately 2.4 million clones, with roughly 95% appearing a single time and roughly 0.13% taken by the ten largest. The chain uses TRBV2 and TRBJ1-6, with D possibly matching TRBD1 (5 bases). Sequenced material: naive CD4+ T cells sorted from blood. Stated subset: CD45RA+ positively selected. This receptor was taken from a man younger than 35 in good health. The CDR3 DNA reads as TGTGCCAGCAGTGAAGCGTCCCAGGCAGGGCATAATTCACCCCTCCACTTT. Encoded protein: CASSEASQAGHNSPLHF.